This passage covers 16 T cell receptor beta chains from one sample sequenced in a study of T cells in narcolepsy. Data came from immunoSEQ multiplex PCR; TCRdb stores just in-frame clones and leaves some out. The data contain roughly 20,000 clones, more than 75% of them seen just once; the ten biggest clones take up about 0.7%. Sequencing was carried out using memory (CD45RA-) CD4+ T cells from blood. Receptors originate from a human donor in good health.

This clone was observed a handful of times. The chain has TRBV19 and TRBJ2-1; 12 bases map to TRBD2. V dropped 3 bases and J dropped 6; count of bases not matched to a gene: 3. This CDR3 spans 15 amino acids. CDR1 and CDR2 from the germline V gene are LNHDA and SQIVND (reference sequence). The DNA of the CDR3 is TGTGCCAGTAGTATCCTAGCGGGAGGGTTCAATGAGCAGTTCTTC. The encoded protein is CASSILAGGFNEQFF.

The rearrangement joins TRBV11-2 to TRBJ2-1; 8 bases match TRBD2. V gave up 5 bases and J gave up 9 bases; unmatched junction bases: 12. The V gene's germline CDR1 is SGHAT and CDR2 FQNNGV. The CDR3 is 15 amino acids. In nucleotides, the CDR3 is TGTGCCAGCAGCAGGGCCGGGACTAGGTCTAGTGAGCAGTTCTTC. Its translation is CASSRAGTRSSEQFF.

The chain is built from TRBV5-1 and TRBJ2-7; tentatively, D is TRBD1 or TRBD2 (5 bases each). The CDR3 has 14 amino acids. Trimming removed 1 base at V and 1 base at J, with 9 bases between. Germline values: CDR1 SGHRS, CDR2 YFSETQ. The CDR3, as DNA: TGCGCCAGCAGCTTGCAGGGACCGTCCTACGAGCAGTACTTC. This codes for CASSLQGPSYEQYF.

This chain joins TRBV27 and TRBJ1-6, with D unclear. V was cut by 4 bases and J by 9 bases, with 16 bases left in between. The CDR3 has 15 amino acids. The germline gives CDR1 MNHEY, CDR2 SMNVEV (reference sequence). The CDR3, as DNA: TGTGCCAGCAGTTCACAACCGGACTACTCTTCACCCCTCCACTTT. It codes for CASSSQPDYSSPLHF.

The J gene is TRBJ2-7, the V gene TRBV2, with unresolved D. CDR3 length: 13 residues. Germline V CDR1 and CDR2: SNHLY, FYNNEI. V was cut by 3 bases and J by 0 bases, with 6 bases left in between. The CDR3 spells CASSDPLSYEQYF. CDR3 nucleotide sequence: TGTGCCAGCAGTGACCCCCTCTCCTACGAGCAGTACTTC.

The sample holds a few counts of this clone. This rearrangement joins TRBV27 to TRBJ1-6; 10 nucleotides align to TRBD1. Germline V gene sequence: CDR1 MNHEY, CDR2 SMNVEV (reference sequence). The CDR3 loop spans 15 amino acids. V trimming: 6 bases; J trimming: 9 bases; junction bases outside the gene matches: 8. CDR3 amino acids: CASRTGGAFSSPLHF. CDR3 DNA sequence: TGTGCCAGCAGGACAGGGGGCGCTTTTAGTTCACCCCTCCACTTT.

The chain is built from TRBV19 and TRBJ2-2; 11 bases agree with TRBD2. The CDR3 totals 17 residues. After removal of 6 bases from V and 5 bases from J, the junction contained 11 bases not matched to a gene. The germline V gene has CDR1 LNHDA and CDR2 SQIVND (reference sequence). The CDR3 bases are TGTGCCAGTAGAACCGGGCTAGCGGGAGGCCATACCGGGGAGCTGTTTTTT. Translated: CASRTGLAGGHTGELFF.

The rearrangement joins TRBV28 to TRBJ2-5; possible D gene TRBD2, 5 bases. CDR3 size: 14 residues. Trimming removed 5 bases from V and 2 bases from J, with 12 bases in between. The germline V gene has CDR1 MDHEN and CDR2 SYDVKM. The CDR3 protein is CASSQVTGQETQYF. DNA of the CDR3: TGTGCCAGCAGTCAGGTTACGGGGCAAGAGACCCAGTACTTC.

This clone appeared a few times. This chain connects TRBV6-5 to TRBJ1-1; D is ambiguous. V lost 6 bases to trimming and J lost 2 bases, with 10 bases between them. This CDR3 comprises 13 residues. The germline gives CDR1 MNHEY, CDR2 SVGAGI. DNA of the CDR3: TGTGCCAGCAGCATGACATCAAACACTGAAGCTTTCTTT. Encoded protein: CASSMTSNTEAFF.

This chain uses TRBV19 with TRBJ2-3; 8 positions agree with TRBD1. The ends lost 1 base at V and 2 bases at J; junction bases unmatched: 8. The CDR3 runs to 17 residues. Per the germline V gene, CDR1 is LNHDA and CDR2 is SQIVND (reference sequence). The CDR3 coding sequence is TGTGCCAGTAGTATAGGGACAGGGCGAGGGTTCACAGATACGCAGTATTTT. Its protein is CASSIGTGRGFTDTQYF.

V gene TRBV7-9 combines with J gene TRBJ1-5; no clear D. V lost 7 bases, J lost 0 bases, and 25 bases lay in between. Germline V CDR1 and CDR2: SEHNR, FQNEAQ (reference sequence). This CDR3 has 19 residues. The CDR3 loop is CASIEYPTGGRASNQPQHF. The CDR3 region has the DNA TGTGCCAGCATAGAATACCCGACGGGCGGCCGAGCTAGCAATCAGCCCCAGCATTTT.

The J gene is TRBJ1-2, the V gene TRBV19; perhaps TRBD1 as D (6 bases). The CDR3 length is 13 residues. V was trimmed by 2 bases and J by 8 bases, leaving 12 bases between them. CDR1 LNHDA and CDR2 SQIVND come from the germline V gene (reference sequence). CDR3 region: CASSIMGAGGYTF. The CDR3 coding sequence is TGTGCCAGTAGTATAATGGGGGCAGGGGGCTACACCTTC. Together with reference TRBV19 and TRBJ1-2, the CDR3 gives the full variable domain: DGGITQSPKYLFRKEGQNVTLSCEQNLNHDAMYWYRQDPGQGLRLIYYSQIVNDFQKGDIAEGYSVSREKKESFPLTVTSAQKNPTAFYLCASSIMGAGGYTFGSGTRLTVV.

This sequence joins TRBV29-1 and TRBJ1-5; tentative D call: TRBD1 (5 bases). This CDR3 has 12 amino acids. Between the trimmed V and J ends, which lost 7 bases and 5 bases, there was a span of 12 bases. CDR1 SQVTM and CDR2 ANQGSEA come from the germline V gene. The CDR3 reads CSARDGDQPQHF. The DNA of the CDR3 is TGCAGCGCCCGGGACGGGGATCAGCCCCAGCATTTT.

The chain combines TRBV14 with TRBJ2-2; tentatively, D is TRBD2 (6 bases). Germline-derived CDR1 and CDR2 are SGHDN and FVKESK. The CDR3 is 15 amino acids. V lost 4 bases to trimming and J lost 5 bases, with 14 bases between them. The DNA for the CDR3 is TGTGCCAGCAGCCCCCGGAGGGCCGGGACCGGGGAGCTGTTTTTT. It encodes CASSPRRAGTGELFF.

This sequence joins TRBV6-6 and TRBJ1-1, with TRBD1 matching over 7 bases. CDR1 and CDR2 (germline): MNHNY, SVGAGI (reference sequence). The CDR3 has 14 residues. The J segment lost 8 bases and the V segment lost 5 bases, leaving 11 bases of the junction unmatched. CDR3 amino acids: CASSRVTGRGEAFF. As DNA, the CDR3 is TGTGCCAGCAGTCGCGTGACAGGGAGAGGCGAAGCTTTCTTT.

The chain combines TRBV7-2 with TRBJ2-3; 7 nucleotides agree with TRBD2. Germline assignment: CDR1 SGHTA and CDR2 FQGNSA. The length of the CDR3 is 16 residues. J was trimmed by 3 bases and V by 1 base; bases with no gene match: 7. Here the CDR3 DNA reads TGTGCCAGCAGCTTAGGGGGGAGGGCCCCAACAGATACGCAGTATTTT. Translating it yields CASSLGGRAPTDTQYF.